This TCR beta chain comes out of a study of blood T cells in healthy people across ages. Regarding this clonotype: Its antigen is still unknown.

Germline CDR1 and CDR2: PRHDT and FYEKMQ (reference sequence). The germline V and J ends were trimmed by 5 bases and 2 bases, with 12 bases remaining between them. This CDR3 contains 14 residues. Study-level points and caveats: Strong correlation was found linking TCR beta diversity to naive T cell percentage.

Using a J-beta primer mix together with a sample-barcoded 5' primer, a second PCR was run for about 6 to 12 cycles. TCRdb used MiXCR to reprocess the 5' RACE reads, holding one entry per CDR3 protein. The data hold 1.6 million or so distinct CDR3 sequences, with around 36% observed a single time. The genes are TRBV13 and TRBJ2-5; possible D gene TRBD1, 6 bases. The receptor was derived from a woman in her twenties or thirties in good health. The sample consisted of blood. CDR3 protein: CASSHRDKQETQYF. CDR3 DNA: TGTGCCAGCAGCCACCGGGACAAACAAGAGACCCAGTACTTC.